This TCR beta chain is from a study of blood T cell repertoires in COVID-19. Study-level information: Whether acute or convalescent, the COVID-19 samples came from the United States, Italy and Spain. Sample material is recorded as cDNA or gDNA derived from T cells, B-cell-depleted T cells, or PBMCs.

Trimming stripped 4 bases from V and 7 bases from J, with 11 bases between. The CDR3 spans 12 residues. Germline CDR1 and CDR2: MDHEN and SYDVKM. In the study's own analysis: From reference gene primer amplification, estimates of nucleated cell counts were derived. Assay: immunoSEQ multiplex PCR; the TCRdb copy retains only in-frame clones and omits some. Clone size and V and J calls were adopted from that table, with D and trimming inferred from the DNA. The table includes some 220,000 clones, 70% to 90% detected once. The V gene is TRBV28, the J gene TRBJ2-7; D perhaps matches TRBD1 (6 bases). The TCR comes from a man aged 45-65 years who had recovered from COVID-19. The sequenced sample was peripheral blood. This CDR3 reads CASSSSGVEQYF. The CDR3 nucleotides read TGTGCCAGCAGTTCCTCAGGGGTTGAGCAGTACTTC.